This T cell receptor (beta chain) was obtained from a study of blood T cell repertoires in COVID-19. Clones were sequenced by immunoSEQ multiplex PCR, and TCRdb holds only the in-frame ones, with some missing. The sample includes about 280,000 clones, about four fifths of them seen just once. V lost 5 bases and J 6 bases, leaving 17 bases between the germline ends. CDR3 size: 15 residues. Germline values: CDR1 MNHNY, CDR2 SVGAGI (reference sequence). This clone was detected once. The sequence was obtained from a man aged 35 to 55 who had been exposed to COVID-19. Material for sequencing was PBMCs or T cells enriched from blood (not recorded which). The gene calls are TRBV6-6 and TRBJ1-5; D may be TRBD1 (6 bases). The CDR3 DNA is TGTGCCAGCAGTCACTACAGGGATGGCGGTCAGCCCCAGCATTTT. Residues: CASSHYRDGGQPQHF.